The rows below give T cell receptor beta chains drawn from one sample of a study of cytomegalovirus exposure and HLA in healthy donors. The data were produced by immunoSEQ multiplex PCR, yet TCRdb's version contains in-frame clones alone and is incomplete. The sample comprises hundreds of thousands of clones, around 79% of which are singletons, and about 0.2% rests with the top ten. Source material: PBMCs. These receptor sequences come from a girl aged 2 to 10 in good health and CMV-seronegative. Both conserved end residues are part of each CDR3. A D gene is named only where the DNA matches it firmly. A clone size is listed for some rows: how often the clone was seen (once, few, many), or a class if it is expanded.

CASSALAGEAGELFF | TGCGCCAGCAGTGCCCTAGCGGGAGAAGCCGGGGAGCTGTTTTTT | TRBD2 | TRBV10-1 | few | TRBJ2-2
CASSHPGQGEKLFF | TGCGCCAGCAGCCACCCGGGACAGGGTGAAAAACTGTTTTTT | TRBD1 | TRBV5-1 | NA | TRBJ1-4
CVSKGNTMGQGEAFF | TGTGTCAGCAAGGGGAATACTATGGGACAGGGCGAAGCTTTCTTT | TRBD1 | TRBV6-1 | NA | TRBJ1-1
CASSDTGLVSTGELFF | TGTGCCAGCAGCGATACGGGACTAGTGAGTACCGGGGAGCTGTTTTTT | TRBD2 | TRBV9 | NA | TRBJ2-2
CASRQGEETEAFF | TGCGCCAGCAGACAGGGAGAAGAGACTGAAGCTTTCTTT | NA | TRBV5-1 | NA | TRBJ1-1
CASSARSKLGIQGNSGNTIYF | TGCGCCAGCAGTGCCCGCTCCAAATTGGGAATCCAGGGTAACTCTGGAAACACCATATATTTT | NA | TRBV10-2 | NA | TRBJ1-3
CASRSLGAGNTIYF | TGCGCCAGCAGGAGCCTAGGGGCTGGAAACACCATATATTTT | NA | TRBV5-1 | NA | TRBJ1-3
CASSPLAGQNQPQHF | TGCGCCAGCAGCCCCCTCGCTGGACAGAATCAGCCCCAGCATTTT | NA | TRBV5-1 | few | TRBJ1-5
CASSRVTGSGEKLFF | TGTGCCAGCAGCCGCGTGACAGGGTCGGGTGAAAAACTGTTTTTT | TRBD1 | TRBV7-9 | NA | TRBJ1-4
CASSIRGNQPQHF | TGTGCCAGTAGTATAAGGGGGAATCAGCCCCAGCATTTT | NA | TRBV19 | NA | TRBJ1-5
CASSLGGKNTGELFF | TGTGCCAGCAGCTTAGGAGGGAAGAACACCGGGGAGCTGTTTTTT | NA | TRBV5-4 | NA | TRBJ2-2